This T cell receptor (beta chain) was retrieved from a study of CD8 T cells in ankylosing spondylitis (dated by TCRdb to about 2017). Broadly, across the study: T cell receptor beta repertoires were profiled in healthy donors and ankylosing spondylitis patients so that disease-linked TCR variants could be found. Peripheral blood samples were taken, and synovial fluid was additionally collected from ankylosing spondylitis patients. The whole study cohort included roughly 110 healthy donors and 20 to 30 ankylosing spondylitis patients. The research as a whole found: Some motif variants had previously been reported in the synovial fluid and blood of reactive arthritis patients, which suggests shared mechanisms of disease initiation. Blood from ankylosing spondylitis patients appeared to be characterized by a TCR beta motif composed of roughly 8 highly homologous amino acid variants. The disease-linked clones had a CD8+ phenotype and were found at relatively low frequencies in peripheral blood. According to the report, matched synovial fluid samples from ankylosing spondylitis patients were significantly enriched for the disease-linked clones.

In the case of this clonotype: The clone's antigen remains unknown. Per-nucleotide qualities are absent, and no much larger clonotype sits a single base away.

CDR1 and CDR2 are read off the germline V gene (reference sequence) as DFQATT and SNEGSKA. From V the trimming removes 5 bases and from J it removes 0 bases, while the gene matches leave 0 bases of the junction unaccounted for. The CDR3 contains 14 residues, cysteine and phenylalanine counted. Just CDR3 DNA is preserved here, 42 bases in frame from base 1. TCRdb names Illumina HiSeq 2500 as the instrument used. Quantitative 5'-RACE with molecular barcodes was the method used to prepare the TCR beta libraries. As for the original processing: To identify disease-linked TCR variants, a new computational method was used, one built on a probabilistic model of VDJ rearrangement. TCRdb trimmed public reads at Q25 via fastp, called clones via MiXCR and kept in-frame beta chains. Entries that share a CDR3 protein sequence are merged under the most common genes and DNA. These V and J calls derive from TCRdb rather than the authors' analysis. The sample table records some 800,000 distinct CDR3 sequences; roughly 12% of these occur just once. The ten largest clonotypes hold roughly 0.51% of the sample.

Sequences were obtained from blood, either unsorted or a sorted T cell fraction (not recorded which). This sequence originates from a male donor with ankylosing spondylitis. The chain joins TRBV20-1 to TRBJ2-4, with TRBD2 identical over 11 junction bases. The DNA is TGCAGTGCTGGACTAGCGGGAGCCAAAAACATTCAGTACTTC. This encodes CSAGLAGAKNIQYF.